Each of the 9 T cell receptor beta chains below was sequenced from the same sample in a study of Ad26.COV2.S vaccination and SARS-CoV-2 variants. This table comes from immunoSEQ multiplex PCR, and its TCRdb copy is limited to in-frame clones, with some not included. The data contain just over 350,000 clones, approximately 90% of them singletons. Source: peripheral blood, taken after recovery from COVID-19. The receptors shown here come from a human donor who had recovered from COVID-19.

This chain uses TRBV5-8 with TRBJ2-7; 9 bases match TRBD1. Losses at the gene ends were 5 bases for V and 6 bases for J; bases not matched to a gene: 12. This CDR3 is 15 amino acids long. The germline CDR1 and CDR2 sequences are SGHTS and YDEGEE. The DNA of the CDR3 is TGTGCCAGCAGGGACACACAGGGGGCCCCCCTCGAGCAGTACTTC. This translates into CASRDTQGAPLEQYF.

This clone was seen a single time. V usage is TRBV7-8 and J usage is TRBJ2-2; a weak D match, TRBD2 (7 bases). Germline V gene data show CDR1 as SGHVS and CDR2 as FQNEAQ. The CDR3 covers 16 residues. Trimming cost V 5 bases and J 6 bases, with 19 bases left between them. The CDR3 reads CASSRNRGGPAGELFF. Here the CDR3 DNA reads TGTGCCAGCAGCCGCAATAGGGGGGGGCCTGCCGGGGAGCTGTTTTTT.

The rearrangement joins TRBV7-9 to TRBJ1-2, with a possible D match to TRBD1 (5 bases). Trimming left V 5 bases short and J 6 bases short, with 16 bases between. The CDR3 spans 14 residues. The germline CDR1 and CDR2 sequences are SEHNR and FQNEAQ (reference sequence). This CDR3 reads CASSPGTELDGYTF. The CDR3, as DNA: TGTGCCAGCAGCCCCGGGACCGAACTGGATGGCTACACCTTC.

DNA of the CDR3: TGCGCCACCCAACCCCACAGCGTTAACTCCTACGAGCAGTACTTC. It codes for CATQPHSVNSYEQYF. J is TRBJ2-7 and V is TRBV10-2; unclear D gene. V was trimmed by 10 bases and J by 0 bases, leaving 19 bases between them. This CDR3 is 15 amino acids long. Germline CDR1 is WSHSY and CDR2 is SAAADI.

The chain joins TRBV5-1 to TRBJ2-1; 10 positions agree with TRBD1. The CDR3 is 15 amino acids. V was clipped by 2 bases and J by 5 bases; unmatched bases: 4. The germline V gene encodes CDR1 SGHRS and CDR2 YFSETQ. The CDR3, as DNA: TGCGCCAGCAGCTTCCGGGACAGGGGAAACAATGAGCAGTTCTTC. Translated, it gives CASSFRDRGNNEQFF. The entire variable domain, with the rest obtained from reference TRBV5-1 and TRBJ2-1, is as follows: KAGVTQTPRYLIKTRGQQVTLSCSPISGHRSVSWYQQTPGQGLQFLFEYFSETQRNKGNFPGRFSGRQFSNSRSEMNVSTLELGDSALYLCASSFRDRGNNEQFFGPGTRLTVL.

This rearrangement joins TRBV12-3 or TRBV12-4 to TRBJ1-1; D unresolved. The V end lost 5 bases, the J end lost 7 bases, and 11 bases lay between the germline ends. The CDR3 has 12 residues. The CDR3, as DNA: TGTGCCAGCAGTCCGGACGGAATTGAAGCTTTCTTT. This codes for CASSPDGIEAFF.

V gene TRBV2 combines with J gene TRBJ1-1; D call uncertain. The germline V gene encodes CDR1 SNHLY and CDR2 FYNNEI. CDR3 length: 13 amino acids. V lost 4 bases, J lost 1 base, and 7 bases lay in between. The CDR3 region is CASSAQENTEAFF. CDR3 DNA: TGTGCCAGCAGTGCACAAGAGAACACTGAAGCTTTCTTT.

This chain uses TRBV12-3 or TRBV12-4 with TRBJ1-1; D not certain. This CDR3 region has 11 residues. V was cut by 5 bases and J by 7 bases, with 8 bases left in between. As DNA, the CDR3 is TGTGCCAGCAGTGTAACAGTTGAAGCTTTCTTT. It is translated as CASSVTVEAFF.

The chain joins TRBV13 to TRBJ1-1; D not certain. V lost 0 bases to trimming and J lost 1 base, with 9 bases between them. Germline CDR1 and CDR2: PRHDT and FYEKMQ (reference sequence). The CDR3 is 15 amino acids. The CDR3: CASSLGAGGNTEAFF. The CDR3, as DNA: TGTGCCAGCAGCTTAGGGGCGGGAGGGAACACTGAAGCTTTCTTT.